Listed here are 32 T cell receptor beta chains from one sample, sequenced in a study of cytomegalovirus exposure and HLA in healthy donors. Amplification used 60 Vbeta primers and 13 Jbeta primers. TCRdb's table, derived via immunoSEQ multiplex PCR, lists solely in-frame clones and lacks some. The sample includes fewer than 150,000 clones, about 78% of them seen just once. Sequenced sample: PBMCs. The receptors were sampled from a man over 45 in good health and CMV-seronegative.

This clone was detected a few times. The chain recombines TRBV7-8 with TRBJ2-7; 7 nucleotides match TRBD1. Per the germline V gene, CDR1 is SGHVS and CDR2 is FQNEAQ. V shed 5 bases, J shed 3 bases, and the junction held 13 bases outside the gene matches. CDR3 length equals 16 residues. This CDR3 is CASSPWRGTEFYEQYF. In DNA, the CDR3 is TGTGCCAGCAGCCCCTGGCGAGGGACAGAATTCTACGAGCAGTACTTC.

The rearrangement joins TRBV15 to TRBJ2-2; 10 nucleotides line up with TRBD1. The germline CDR1 and CDR2 sequences are LNHNV and YYDKDF (reference sequence). The ends lost 5 bases at V and 2 bases at J; junction bases unmatched: 5. The CDR3 extends over 16 amino acids. CDR3 sequence reads: CATSRGQGSNTGELFF. In nucleotides, the CDR3 is TGTGCCACCAGCCGGGGACAGGGGTCAAACACCGGGGAGCTGTTTTTT.

A single count supports this clone. The chain links TRBV10-1 to TRBJ1-4, with D uncertain. Germline lookup yields CDR1 WNHNN and CDR2 SYGVQD (reference sequence). The CDR3 is 16 amino acids. V shed 2 bases and J shed 0 bases, with 10 bases lying between them. CDR3 bases: TGCGCCAGCAGTGAGGGTAACGGAGCAACTAATGAAAAACTGTTTTTT. It codes for CASSEGNGATNEKLFF.

The chain links TRBV29-1 to TRBJ2-1, with 11 bases fitting TRBD2. CDR1 is SQVTM and CDR2 is ANQGSEA in the germline V gene. The CDR3 has 14 amino acids. Trimming took 5 bases from V and 4 from J; bases not matched to a gene: 4. CDR3 protein: CSVKRTSGYNEQFF. The CDR3 nucleotides read TGCAGCGTTAAAAGGACTAGCGGGTACAATGAGCAGTTCTTC.

This clone appeared a few times. V is TRBV6-5 and J is TRBJ2-7, with TRBD1 matching 9 bases. The J segment lost 3 bases and the V segment lost 3 bases, leaving 9 bases of the junction unmatched. The CDR3 is made up of 16 amino acids. Germline CDR1 and CDR2: MNHEY and SVGAGI. In nucleotides, the CDR3 is TGTGCCAGCAGTTATCGACTTGGGACAGGGAGCTACGAGCAGTACTTC. Translated: CASSYRLGTGSYEQYF.

As DNA, the CDR3 is TGTGCCAGCACCCTACTGGGGGGGCCAAGCCACGAGCAGTACTTC. As protein: CASTLLGGPSHEQYF. The J gene is TRBJ2-7, the V gene TRBV7-2; D might be TRBD2 (7 bases). Germline V gives CDR1 SGHTA, CDR2 FQGNSA. This CDR3 has 15 amino acids. Trimming took off 7 bases at V and 5 bases at J, with 21 bases between the two ends.

This chain links TRBV5-1 with TRBJ1-3; D may be TRBD1 (5 bases). V gave up 0 bases and J gave up 0 bases, with 13 bases separating them. Germline loops: CDR1 SGHRS, CDR2 YFSETQ. The CDR3 consists of 17 residues. The CDR3 sequence is CASSLEGRAGSGNTIYF. CDR3 nucleotide sequence: TGCGCCAGCAGCTTGGAGGGCAGGGCCGGCTCTGGAAACACCATATATTTT.

This chain connects TRBV6-6 to TRBJ2-1, with 9 bases matching TRBD2. With V trimmed by 7 bases and J by 6 bases, 10 bases remained unmatched. The CDR3 is 15 residues long. From germline, CDR1 is MNHNY and CDR2 SVGAGI (reference sequence). CDR3 region: CASTLEGGGGNEQFF. CDR3 bases: TGTGCCAGCACCCTTGAGGGCGGGGGGGGCAATGAGCAGTTCTTC.

The gene calls are TRBV10-3 and TRBJ2-1; 9 bases match TRBD2. Germline values: CDR1 ENHRY, CDR2 SYGVKD. The junction had 8 bases not matched to a gene; V was cut back by 3 bases and J by 5 bases. This CDR3 region has 16 residues. CDR3 in DNA: TGTGCCATCAGTGATACAGAGACTAGCGGAAACAATGAGCAGTTCTTC. Amino acid sequence: CAISDTETSGNNEQFF.

V and J are TRBV28 and TRBJ1-2; the D gene is possibly TRBD1 (6 bases). V dropped 5 bases and J dropped 8 bases, with 18 bases sitting between them. Germline-derived CDR1 and CDR2 are MDHEN and SYDVKM. The CDR3 is made up of 14 amino acids. The CDR3 region is CASSRPAQGGGYTF. The CDR3, as DNA: TGTGCCAGCAGTCGCCCTGCCCAAGGGGGAGGCTACACCTTC.

The chain combines TRBV4-1 with TRBJ2-5, with 8 bases fitting TRBD2. Germline values: CDR1 MGHRA, CDR2 YSYEKL. Trimming took 5 bases from V and 2 from J; bases not matched to a gene: 7. The CDR3 length is 15 residues. CDR3 nucleotides: TGCGCCAGCAGCTCCGGGAGGGCCTTTCAAGAGACCCAGTACTTC. This encodes CASSSGRAFQETQYF.

The V call is TRBV7-2, the J call TRBJ2-3; TRBD2 aligns across 8 bases. The CDR3 has 18 residues. Trimming cost V 1 base and J 5 bases; bases outside gene matches: 14. CDR1 SGHTA and CDR2 FQGNSA come from the germline V gene. The CDR3 here is CASSLGLASAPGRDTQYF. CDR3 in DNA: TGTGCCAGCAGCTTAGGACTAGCGAGTGCCCCAGGGAGAGATACGCAGTATTTT.

This chain joins TRBV27 and TRBJ1-5; possibly TRBD1 for D (5 bases). Trimming took off 2 bases at V and 0 bases at J, with 8 bases between the two ends. Germline-derived CDR1 and CDR2 are MNHEY and SMNVEV (reference sequence). The CDR3 totals 15 residues. CDR3 loop: CASSLGAASNQPQHF. CDR3 sequence (DNA): TGTGCCAGCAGTTTAGGGGCAGCTAGCAATCAGCCCCAGCATTTT.

This clone was found a few times. This sequence joins TRBV10-3 and TRBJ2-3, with a possible D match to TRBD1 (5 bases). The V end lost 0 bases, the J end lost 3 bases, and 10 bases lay between the germline ends. CDR1 and CDR2 (germline): ENHRY, SYGVKD. The CDR3 length is 15 residues. CDR3 region: CAISESGPGTDTQYF. DNA of the CDR3: TGTGCCATCAGTGAGTCGGGGCCAGGGACAGATACGCAGTATTTT.

This clone was seen repeatedly, ten times or more. The genes are TRBV7-9 and TRBJ2-5; possibly TRBD2 for D (6 bases). The CDR3 totals 14 residues. Trimming cost V 3 bases and J 3 bases, with 11 bases left between them. Germline CDR1 is SEHNR and CDR2 is FQNEAQ (reference sequence). The CDR3 DNA reads as TGTGCCAGCAGCTTCACCAGGGAGGAAGAGACCCAGTACTTC. It encodes CASSFTREEETQYF.

The chain has TRBV27 and TRBJ2-2; TRBD2 might be the D (5 bases). Germline values: CDR1 MNHEY, CDR2 SMNVEV (reference sequence). Trimming stripped 1 base from V and 5 bases from J, with 14 bases between. The CDR3 has 16 amino acids. In nucleotides, the CDR3 is TGTGCCAGCAGTTTATTTCGGGGAGTAGGGACCGGGGAGCTGTTTTTT. It is translated as CASSLFRGVGTGELFF.

This clone occurred once. The chain carries TRBV2 and TRBJ2-7; 7 bases are a match to TRBD2. J gave up 3 bases and V 2 bases, and 7 bases lay outside the gene matches. The germline V gene has CDR1 SNHLY and CDR2 FYNNEI. The CDR3 sequence is 15 residues long. CDR3 coding DNA: TGTGCCAGCAGTGAATCGGCGGGAGCGCTCTACGAGCAGTACTTC. It is translated as CASSESAGALYEQYF.

V and J are TRBV14 and TRBJ2-7, with 7 bases identical to TRBD1. The CDR3 has 15 residues. The V and J ends lost 1 base and 5 bases, in that order; junction bases with no gene match: 8. Germline loops: CDR1 SGHDN, CDR2 FVKESK. In nucleotides, the CDR3 is TGTGCCAGCAGCCAAGCAGGGGGTCTATTCGACGAGCAGTACTTC. Translated: CASSQAGGLFDEQYF.

The chain is built from TRBV7-6 and TRBJ2-2, with 9 bases aligning to TRBD2. CDR1 and CDR2 (germline): SGHVS, FNYEAQ. The CDR3 runs to 14 residues. V trimming: 5 bases; J trimming: 4 bases; junction bases outside the gene matches: 2. The CDR3 is CASSGLASTGELFF. The CDR3 nucleotides read TGTGCCAGCAGCGGACTAGCGAGCACCGGGGAGCTGTTTTTT.

J is TRBJ2-5 and V is TRBV13; TRBD1 agrees at 8 bases. The ends lost 1 base at V and 5 bases at J; junction bases unmatched: 6. The length of the CDR3 is 15 residues. CDR1 is PRHDT, CDR2 FYEKMQ, per germline (reference sequence). The CDR3 protein is CASSLVQGAGETQYF. The CDR3 region has the DNA TGTGCCAGCAGCTTAGTCCAGGGGGCCGGGGAGACCCAGTACTTC.

The chain uses TRBV5-1 and TRBJ2-3; 12 bases fit TRBD2. Germline V gene sequence: CDR1 SGHRS, CDR2 YFSETQ. CDR3 size: 15 residues. V shed 4 bases, J shed 3 bases, and the junction held 3 bases outside the gene matches. CDR3 in DNA: TGCGCCAGCAGCACGACTAGCGGGAGAACAGATACGCAGTATTTT. It specifies CASSTTSGRTDTQYF.

The chain is built from TRBV2 and TRBJ2-1, with 14 bases lining up with TRBD2. Germline values: CDR1 SNHLY, CDR2 FYNNEI. The V gene end was trimmed by 6 bases and the J gene end by 6 bases; junction bases not matched to a gene: 10. The CDR3 is 17 residues long. The CDR3 loop is CASSAPGLAGDPNEQFF. In DNA form, the CDR3 reads TGTGCCAGCAGCGCCCCGGGACTAGCGGGAGACCCCAATGAGCAGTTCTTC.

The rearrangement joins TRBV5-4 to TRBJ1-5; TRBD1 matches at 11 bases. Trimming took 4 bases from V and 4 from J; bases not matched to a gene: 4. The CDR3 runs 15 residues. Germline V gene sequence: CDR1 SGHNT, CDR2 YYREEE (reference sequence). For the CDR3, the DNA is TGTGCCAGCAGCCCGGGACAGGGGGTAAATCAGCCCCAGCATTTT. The encoded protein is CASSPGQGVNQPQHF. The full variable domain, its missing parts supplied by reference TRBV5-4 and TRBJ1-5, is ETGVTQSPTHLIKTRGQQVTLRCSSQSGHNTVSWYQQALGQGPQFIFQYYREEENGRGNFPPRFSGLQFPNYSSELNVNALELDDSALYLCASSPGQGVNQPQHFGDGTRLSIL.

On this clone: A junction boundary mismatches the germline segment, possibly from a read error. V gene TRBV7-2 combines with J gene TRBJ2-3, with 12 positions matching TRBD2. This CDR3 contains 15 residues. CDR1 is SGHTA and CDR2 is FQGNSA in the germline V gene. The CDR3 coding sequence is TGTGCCAGCAGCCTAGCGGGAGGGGGAGCAGATACGCAGTATTTT. Its translation is CASSLAGGGADTQYF.

The rearrangement uses TRBV7-4 and TRBJ2-4; TRBD2 might be the D (5 bases). CDR1 SGHVT and CDR2 SQSDAQ come from the germline V gene. The CDR3 is 17 amino acids. The germline V and J ends were trimmed by 2 bases and 0 bases, with 14 bases remaining between them. This CDR3 reads CASSLRESIVAKNIQYF. CDR3 DNA: TGTGCCAGCAGCTTAAGGGAGAGTATAGTAGCCAAAAACATTCAGTACTTC.

This rearrangement joins TRBV9 to TRBJ2-2; TRBD1 matches at 9 bases. The CDR3 has 15 amino acids. With V trimmed by 0 bases and J by 5 bases, 2 bases remained unmatched. Germline V CDR1 and CDR2: SGDLS, YYNGEE. CDR3 in amino acids: CASSVGGQGTGELFF. The CDR3 DNA reads TGTGCCAGCAGCGTAGGGGGACAGGGTACCGGGGAGCTGTTTTTT.

The chain recombines TRBV11-2 with TRBJ2-7, with D perhaps matching TRBD2 (6 bases). Germline CDR1 is SGHAT and CDR2 is FQNNGV. With 1 base removed from V and 6 bases from J, the gap between germline ends came to 13 bases. CDR3 length: 14 amino acids. Written as DNA, the CDR3 is TGTGCCAGCAGCTTAGGGGGCGGGCGGGGCGAGCAGTACTTC. Translated, it gives CASSLGGGRGEQYF.

This rearrangement joins TRBV7-2 to TRBJ2-2; 8 bases align to TRBD2. The junction had 12 bases not matched to a gene; V was cut back by 5 bases and J by 4 bases. The CDR3 spans 17 residues. CDR1 is SGHTA and CDR2 is FQGNSA in the germline V gene. CDR3 DNA: TGTGCCAGCAGCCCAGGGGCGAGGACTAGCCGCACCGGGGAGCTGTTTTTT. This codes for CASSPGARTSRTGELFF.

The chain links TRBV27 to TRBJ2-2; D might be TRBD2 (5 bases). The germline V and J ends were trimmed by 1 base and 5 bases, with 8 bases remaining between them. CDR3 length: 14 amino acids. Germline CDR1 and CDR2: MNHEY and SMNVEV (reference sequence). CDR3 sequence: CASSLFSGTGELFF. The CDR3 DNA reads as TGTGCCAGCAGTTTATTTTCGGGGACCGGGGAGCTGTTTTTT.

The chain has TRBV18 and TRBJ2-7, with 13 nucleotides matching TRBD2. Trimming cost V 4 bases and J 2 bases; bases outside gene matches: 5. The length of the CDR3 is 16 residues. Germline CDR1 and CDR2: KGHSH and LQKENI. The CDR3 nucleotides read TGTGCCAGCTCACTCAGGGGACTAGCGGGACCCTACGAGCAGTACTTC. This encodes CASSLRGLAGPYEQYF.

Turning to this clone: Compared with germline, one end of the junction differs, possibly owing to a read error. The CDR3 spells CATSRDSGGQGF. DNA of the CDR3: TGTGCCACCAGCAGAGATTCGGGAGGACAAGGGTTC. This rearrangement joins TRBV15 to TRBJ1-1, with a weak D call TRBD1 (5 bases). This CDR3 spans 12 amino acids. Germline CDR1 is LNHNV and CDR2 is YYDKDF (reference sequence).

The rearrangement links TRBV5-1 to TRBJ1-2; D might be TRBD1 (5 bases). The CDR3 is 15 residues long. Germline loops: CDR1 SGHRS, CDR2 YFSETQ. V lost 4 bases, J lost 1 base, and 14 bases lay in between. In DNA form, the CDR3 reads TGCGCCAGCAGCACGGACCTGACAGTTAACTATGGCTACACCTTC. It codes for CASSTDLTVNYGYTF. The entire variable domain, with the rest obtained from reference TRBV5-1 and TRBJ1-2, is as follows: KAGVTQTPRYLIKTRGQQVTLSCSPISGHRSVSWYQQTPGQGLQFLFEYFSETQRNKGNFPGRFSGRQFSNSRSEMNVSTLELGDSALYLCASSTDLTVNYGYTFGSGTRLTVV.